This T cell receptor (beta chain) was obtained from a study of T cell changes during pregnancy in multiple sclerosis (dated by TCRdb to 2018 to 2020). Regarding the research as a whole: The study looked at changes in the T cell repertoire across pregnancy in women with multiple sclerosis.

Reading the germline V gene gives CDR1 MNHNS and CDR2 SASEGT. Including the terminal cysteine and phenylalanine, the CDR3 comprises 16 residues. The only DNA kept is the CDR3, 48 bases in frame from the first base. A distance of 17 bases separates the germline ends of V and J, which lose 0 bases and 6 bases respectively. Note on this clone: The antigen this receptor binds is unknown. The sample holds no much larger clone one base away, and base qualities are not on file.

The library was prepared using the immunoSEQ multiplex PCR assay. Entries here come from immuneACCESS through TCRdb and include only in-frame sequences with V and J called. Some clones fail to appear in such tables; in the studies checked, an unresolved V gene covers under half of the shortfall, and the cause of the remainder is unknown. The sample table holds about 69,000 clones, of which approximately 90% were seen once. The ten largest make up roughly 3.3% of the sample. The chain couples TRBV6-1 to TRBJ1-2; perhaps TRBD1 is the D gene, with 6 bases matching. Sequenced material: peripheral blood, taken before pregnancy. This receptor was identified in a female donor with multiple sclerosis, enrolled in a pregnancy study. The CDR3 sequence is CASSEAIVREGDGYTF. The sequence in DNA is TGTGCCAGCAGTGAAGCCATCGTTCGAGAGGGGGATGGCTACACCTTC.